Below, 6 T cell receptor beta chains from the same sample are listed, as sequenced in a study of vaccination and CD4 T cells after COVID-19. These receptors' targets are unknown. This sample's treatment: approximately 9-day PBMC culture with coronavirus spike peptide pools or control peptides (ViraFEST assay). CD4+ T cells of the unexposed donor were collected before the COVID-19 pandemic (2011-2018). Sequencing of DNA taken from cultured CD4+ T cells relied on the Oncomine TCR Beta short-read assay. TCRdb itself ran the PCR reads through MiXCR, one entry per CDR3 protein. The profile shows 3,000 or so distinct CDR3 sequences, approximately 32% of them singletons. Sequencing used CD4+ T cells from blood, cultured in vitro. These receptors were taken from a human donor in good health.

The chain carries TRBV27 and TRBJ2-5; 7 bases agree with TRBD1. Unmatched junction bases numbered 6, after V lost 8 bases and J lost 0 bases. CDR3 length: 14 residues. Germline V lookup: CDR1 MNHEY, CDR2 SMNVEV (reference sequence). CDR3 loop: CASALGQNQETQYF. CDR3 sequence (DNA): TGTGCCAGCGCTTTGGGACAGAACCAAGAGACCCAGTACTTC.

Comment on this clonotype: Just one base apart from a much larger clone, this may be a read error. The V and J genes are TRBV19 and TRBJ2-5, with D possibly being TRBD1 (5 bases). Germline assignment: CDR1 LNHDA and CDR2 SQIVND (reference sequence). The CDR3 sequence is 13 residues long. The CDR3 sequence: CASNIGRGETQYF. CDR3 in DNA: TGTGCCAGTAATATAGGAAGGGGAGAGACCCAGTACTTC.

This clonotype was seen a few times. The V and J genes are TRBV5-6 and TRBJ2-5; no firm D call. Trimming shortened V by 4 bases and J by 4 bases, and 11 bases separated the two germline ends. The CDR3 is 13 residues long. Germline V gene lookup returns CDR1 SGHDT and CDR2 YYEEEE. CDR3 DNA sequence: TGTGCCAGCAGCCTATTATCGTCAGAGACCCAGTACTTC. Translation: CASSLLSSETQYF.

The V and J genes are TRBV19 and TRBJ2-2; 10 bases align to TRBD1. The CDR3 totals 15 residues. Germline V lookup: CDR1 LNHDA, CDR2 SQIVND (reference sequence). Trimming at V came to 4 bases and at J to 4 bases, leaving 3 bases not matched to a gene. The CDR3, as DNA: TGTGCCAGTAGTACCGGGACAGGGGCCACCGGGGAGCTGTTTTTT. Protein product: CASSTGTGATGELFF.

By proportion, this clonotype is medium-sized. The V call is TRBV20-1, the J call TRBJ1-5; 7 bases fit TRBD1. Losses at the gene ends were 2 bases for V and 0 bases for J; bases not matched to a gene: 4. Germline lookup yields CDR1 DFQATT and CDR2 SNEGSKA (reference sequence). The CDR3 loop spans 15 amino acids. As DNA, the CDR3 is TGCAGTGCTAGATCCGGGACAGCTAGCAATCAGCCCCAGCATTTT. Its protein is CSARSGTASNQPQHF.

The chain is built from TRBV12-3 or TRBV12-4 and TRBJ2-1; 13 bases match TRBD2. Trimming cost V 6 bases and J 6 bases; bases outside gene matches: 5. CDR3 length: 15 residues. In DNA form, the CDR3 reads TGTGCCAGCAGACGGACTAGCGGGGGTGGCAATGAGCAGTTCTTC. It encodes CASRRTSGGGNEQFF.